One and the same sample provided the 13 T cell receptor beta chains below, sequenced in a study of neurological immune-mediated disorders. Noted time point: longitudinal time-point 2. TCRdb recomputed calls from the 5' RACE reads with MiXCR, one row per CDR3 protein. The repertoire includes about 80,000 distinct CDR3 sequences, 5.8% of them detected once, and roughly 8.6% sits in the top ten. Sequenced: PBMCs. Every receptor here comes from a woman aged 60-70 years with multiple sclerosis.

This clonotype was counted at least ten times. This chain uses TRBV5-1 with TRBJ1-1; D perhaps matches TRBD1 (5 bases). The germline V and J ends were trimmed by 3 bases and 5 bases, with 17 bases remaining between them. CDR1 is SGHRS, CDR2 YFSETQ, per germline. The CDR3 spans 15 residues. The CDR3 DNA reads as TGCGCCAGCAGCTCCTCGGGGGGGTGGCGGACTGAAGCTTTCTTT. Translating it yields CASSSSGGWRTEAFF.

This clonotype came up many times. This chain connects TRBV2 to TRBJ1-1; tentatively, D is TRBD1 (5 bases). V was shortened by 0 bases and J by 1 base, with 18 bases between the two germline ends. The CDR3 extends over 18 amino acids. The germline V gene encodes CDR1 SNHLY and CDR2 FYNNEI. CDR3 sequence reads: CASSEAPGPEWGNTEAFF. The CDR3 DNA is TGTGCCAGCAGTGAAGCCCCGGGACCGGAGTGGGGGAACACTGAAGCTTTCTTT.

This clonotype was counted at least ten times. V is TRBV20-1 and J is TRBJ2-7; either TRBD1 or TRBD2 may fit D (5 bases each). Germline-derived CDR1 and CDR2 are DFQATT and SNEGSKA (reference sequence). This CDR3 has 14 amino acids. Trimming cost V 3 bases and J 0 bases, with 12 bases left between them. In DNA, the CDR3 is TGCAGTGCTAGGGCCGGGACGTTCTCCTACGAGCAGTACTTC. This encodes CSARAGTFSYEQYF.

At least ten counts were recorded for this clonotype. In nucleotides, the CDR3 is TGCAGTGCCGAGGGCGGTTCTACGAACACCGGGGAGCTGTTTTTT. Translating gives CSAEGGSTNTGELFF. The rearrangement uses TRBV20-1 and TRBJ2-2; possible D gene TRBD2, 5 bases. This CDR3 spans 15 amino acids. Trimming shortened V by 6 bases and J by 0 bases, and 14 bases separated the two germline ends. Germline assignment: CDR1 DFQATT and CDR2 SNEGSKA (reference sequence).

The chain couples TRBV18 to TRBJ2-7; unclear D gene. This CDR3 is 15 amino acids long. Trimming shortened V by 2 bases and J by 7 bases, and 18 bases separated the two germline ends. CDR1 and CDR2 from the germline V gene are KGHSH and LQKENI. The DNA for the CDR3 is TGTGCCAGCTCACCAGACCCCTCTCAAAGAAGAGAGCAGTACTTC. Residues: CASSPDPSQRREQYF. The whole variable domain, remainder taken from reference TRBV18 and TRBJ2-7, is NAGVMQNPRHLVRRRGQEARLRCSPMKGHSHVYWYRQLPEEGLKFMVYLQKENIIDESGMPKERFSAEFPKEGPSILRIQQVVRGDSAAYFCASSPDPSQRREQYFGPGTRLTVT.

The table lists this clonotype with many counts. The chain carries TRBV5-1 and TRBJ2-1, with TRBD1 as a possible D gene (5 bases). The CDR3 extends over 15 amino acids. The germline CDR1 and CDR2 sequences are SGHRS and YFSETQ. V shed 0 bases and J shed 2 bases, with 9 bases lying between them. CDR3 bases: TGCGCCAGCAGCTTGGGGACAATTCCCTACAATGAGCAGTTCTTC. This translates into CASSLGTIPYNEQFF.

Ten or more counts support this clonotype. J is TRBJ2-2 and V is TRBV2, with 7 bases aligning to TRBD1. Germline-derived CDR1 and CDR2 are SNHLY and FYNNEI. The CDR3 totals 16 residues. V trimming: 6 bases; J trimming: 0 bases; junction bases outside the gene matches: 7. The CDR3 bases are TGTGCCAGCAGAGAGGGACAGAGATCGAACACCGGGGAGCTGTTTTTT. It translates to CASREGQRSNTGELFF. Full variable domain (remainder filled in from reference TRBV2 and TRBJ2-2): EPEVTQTPSHQVTQMGQEVILRCVPISNHLYFYWYRQILGQKVEFLVSFYNNEISEKSEIFDDQFSVERPDGSNFTLKIRSTKLEDSAMYFCASREGQRSNTGELFFGEGSRLTVL.

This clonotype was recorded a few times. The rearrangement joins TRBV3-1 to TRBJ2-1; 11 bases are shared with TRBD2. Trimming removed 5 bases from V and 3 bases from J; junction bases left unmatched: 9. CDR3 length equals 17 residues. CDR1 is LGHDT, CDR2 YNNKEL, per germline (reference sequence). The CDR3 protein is CASSISATSGGYNEQFF. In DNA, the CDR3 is TGTGCCAGCAGCATATCGGCAACTAGCGGGGGCTACAATGAGCAGTTCTTC.

This chain's CDR3 is CASKLGTGDGYTF. In nucleotides, the CDR3 is TGTGCCAGCAAACTAGGAACAGGGGATGGCTACACCTTC. J is TRBJ1-2 and V is TRBV7-8; 7 bases line up with TRBD1. Germline V CDR1 and CDR2: SGHVS, FQNEAQ. This CDR3 is 13 amino acids long. The V gene end was trimmed by 7 bases and the J gene end by 6 bases; junction bases not matched to a gene: 8.

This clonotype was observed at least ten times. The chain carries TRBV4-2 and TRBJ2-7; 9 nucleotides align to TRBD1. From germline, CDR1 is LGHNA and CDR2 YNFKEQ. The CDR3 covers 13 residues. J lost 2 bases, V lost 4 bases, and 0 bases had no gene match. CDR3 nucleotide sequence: TGTGCCAGCAGCCGGGACAGGGCCTACGAGCAGTACTTC. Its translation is CASSRDRAYEQYF.

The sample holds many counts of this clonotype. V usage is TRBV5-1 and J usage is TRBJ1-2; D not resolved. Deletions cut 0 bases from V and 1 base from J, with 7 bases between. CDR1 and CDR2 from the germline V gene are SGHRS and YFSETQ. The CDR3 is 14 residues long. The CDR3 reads CASSLGALNYGYTF. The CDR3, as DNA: TGCGCCAGCAGCTTGGGGGCCCTTAACTATGGCTACACCTTC.

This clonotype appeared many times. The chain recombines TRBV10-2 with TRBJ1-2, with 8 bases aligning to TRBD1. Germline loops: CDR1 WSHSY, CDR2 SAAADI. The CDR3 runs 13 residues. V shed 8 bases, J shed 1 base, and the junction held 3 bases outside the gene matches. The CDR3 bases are TGCGCCAGCTCGGACAGGGTTAACTATGGCTACACCTTC. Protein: CASSDRVNYGYTF.

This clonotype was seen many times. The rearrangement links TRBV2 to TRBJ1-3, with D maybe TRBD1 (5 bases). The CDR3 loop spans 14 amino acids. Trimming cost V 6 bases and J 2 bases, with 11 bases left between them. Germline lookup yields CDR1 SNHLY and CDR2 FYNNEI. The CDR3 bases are TGTGCCAGCAGGCAGGGATTCGCTGGAAACACCATATATTTT. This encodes CASRQGFAGNTIYF.